This T cell receptor (beta chain) emerged from a study of molecular identifiers for immune sequencing clone quantification. Study findings and constraints: It was shown that clones above 20 RNA copies held over 99% of effector molecules, but under 1% in naive cells.

This clonotype occurred many times. Its target is unknown. V gave up 6 bases and J gave up 2 bases, with 6 bases separating them. Germline V gene sequence: CDR1 MNHEY, CDR2 SVGEGT. This CDR3 comprises 12 residues. Sorted inputs of about 18,000 to 1,100,000 cells, with 10%, 30% or 50% RNA, yielded naive CD8 libraries. CD8+CD4-CCR7+CD45RA+ cells were sorted as naive CD8 T cells. Previously described methods with listed TCR primers produced the bulk TCR libraries. TCRdb reanalysed the PCR reads using MiXCR and keeps one entry per CDR3 protein. The table records around 460,000 distinct CDR3 sequences, roughly 26% of them present only once.

Sequencing was performed on naive CD8+ T cells from blood, with Jurkat cell RNA spiked in. The subset here: FACS-sorted CD8+CD4-CCR7+CD45RA+ naive T cells. The chain joins TRBV6-2 or TRBV6-3 to TRBJ2-3; D remains ambiguous. This TCR derives from a human donor in good health. Some libraries in this study had Jurkat cell RNA spiked in. CDR3 coding DNA: TGTGCCAGCAGGAGATACACAGATACGCAGTATTTT. Translation: CASRRYTDTQYF.